One sample yielded the 30 T cell receptor beta chains listed below, sequenced in a study of T cell changes during pregnancy in multiple sclerosis. Measured with immunoSEQ multiplex PCR; TCRdb has only the in-frame clones, and not every one. The data contain tens of thousands of clones, over 90% of them singletons. The source material was peripheral blood, sampled after pregnancy. These receptors were obtained from a female donor with multiple sclerosis, enrolled in a pregnancy study.

The chain couples TRBV19 to TRBJ1-6, with D possibly matching TRBD1 (6 bases). V lost 6 bases and J lost 0, with 15 bases in between. Per germline, CDR1 LNHDA and CDR2 SQIVND (reference sequence). The CDR3 sequence is 17 residues long. The CDR3 reads CASSQDSPSSYNSPLHF. DNA of the CDR3: TGTGCCAGTAGCCAGGACAGCCCGAGCTCCTATAATTCACCCCTCCACTTT.

This clone was seen only a few times. The chain recombines TRBV6-1 with TRBJ2-7; no clear D. V gave up 8 bases and J gave up 3 bases, with 11 bases separating them. Germline values: CDR1 MNHNS, CDR2 SASEGT. This CDR3 is built from 12 residues. The DNA of the CDR3 is TGTGCCAGCTCGACATACAACTACGAGCAGTACTTC. This sequence encodes CASSTYNYEQYF.

This clone was observed once. This chain joins TRBV5-1 and TRBJ2-6; TRBD1 matches 10 bases. Germline CDR1 reads SGHRS; CDR2 reads YFSETQ. Trimming at V came to 3 bases and at J to 13 bases, leaving 7 bases not matched to a gene. The CDR3 extends over 14 amino acids. CDR3 region: CASSSTGTGVVLTF. For the CDR3, the DNA is TGCGCCAGCAGCTCCACCGGGACAGGGGTGGTCCTGACTTTC.

V and J are TRBV19 and TRBJ2-1; D is perhaps TRBD2 (6 bases). The CDR3 has 12 residues. Germline V CDR1 and CDR2: LNHDA, SQIVND (reference sequence). V was trimmed by 8 bases and J by 2 bases, leaving 7 bases between them. CDR3 sequence: CASRGTYNEQFF. The CDR3 region has the DNA TGTGCCAGTCGGGGGACCTACAATGAGCAGTTCTTC.

The V call is TRBV20-1, the J call TRBJ2-3; unclear D gene. V was trimmed by 4 bases and J by 4 bases, leaving 6 bases between them. The CDR3 has 11 residues. Germline V CDR1 and CDR2: DFQATT, SNEGSKA (reference sequence). CDR3 DNA sequence: TGCAGTGCTAATCGGGCAGATACGCAGTATTTT. Amino acid sequence: CSANRADTQYF.

This chain joins TRBV18 and TRBJ1-3; TRBD1 matches 8 bases. The CDR3 extends over 16 amino acids. The germline V gene encodes CDR1 KGHSH and CDR2 LQKENI. V was pared by 5 bases and J by 0 bases, with 6 bases of the junction left unmatched. The CDR3 region is CASSFTGGTSGNTIYF. The CDR3 bases are TGTGCCAGCTCATTTACAGGGGGAACCTCTGGAAACACCATATATTTT.

In its sample, this clone was seen once. The chain has TRBV30 and TRBJ1-3; possibly TRBD1 for D (6 bases). CDR1 is GTSNPN, CDR2 SVGIG, per germline (reference sequence). This CDR3 has 13 amino acids. The CDR3 spells CAGARGGSNTIYF. The CDR3 DNA reads TGTGCAGGGGCCAGGGGTGGGTCAAACACCATATATTTT.

This chain joins TRBV4-3 and TRBJ2-7; perhaps TRBD1 as D (6 bases). Looked up from germline, CDR1 is LGHNA and CDR2 is YSLEER. V lost 1 base to trimming and J lost 7 bases, with 14 bases between them. This CDR3 has 14 residues. CDR3 in DNA: TGCGCCAGCAGCCAAGTCCCAGGGGCTGGAGAGCAGTACTTC. Translation gives CASSQVPGAGEQYF.

V and J are TRBV18 and TRBJ2-7, with a possible D match to TRBD1 (5 bases). The CDR3 runs to 15 residues. Germline CDR1 is KGHSH and CDR2 is LQKENI. Trimming stripped 0 bases from V and 3 bases from J, with 12 bases between. This chain's CDR3 is CASSPPSRQSYEQYF. DNA of the CDR3: TGTGCCAGCTCACCACCAAGTAGACAGAGCTACGAGCAGTACTTC. Full variable domain (outside the CDR3, taken from reference TRBV18 and TRBJ2-7): NAGVMQNPRHLVRRRGQEARLRCSPMKGHSHVYWYRQLPEEGLKFMVYLQKENIIDESGMPKERFSAEFPKEGPSILRIQQVVRGDSAAYFCASSPPSRQSYEQYFGPGTRLTVT.

J is TRBJ1-1 and V is TRBV21-1; the table's D call, TRBD1, was not checked against the DNA. TRBV21-1 counts as a pseudogene. The CDR3 totals 14 residues. This CDR3 is CASSKAQGNTEAFF. In nucleotides, the CDR3 is TGTGCCAGCAGCAAAGCGCAGGGGAACACTGAAGCTTTCTTT.

This clone has a single count. The gene calls are TRBV7-9 and TRBJ1-2; 7 bases align to TRBD1. This CDR3 contains 12 residues. The junction had 3 bases not matched to a gene; V was cut back by 3 bases and J by 8 bases. The germline V gene has CDR1 SEHNR and CDR2 FQNEAQ (reference sequence). The CDR3 spells CASSLDRSGYTF. The CDR3 bases are TGTGCCAGCAGCTTGGACAGGAGCGGCTACACCTTC.

V usage is TRBV19 and J usage is TRBJ1-5, with a weak D call TRBD1 (5 bases). From germline, CDR1 is LNHDA and CDR2 SQIVND (reference sequence). The CDR3 is made up of 16 amino acids. The ends were cut back, 3 bases at V and 5 bases at J, with 17 bases in the middle. The CDR3 DNA sequence: TGTGCCAGTAGTATTTATGTCCCCCAGGGATATCAGCCCCAGCATTTT. This encodes CASSIYVPQGYQPQHF. The full variable domain, rest sourced from reference TRBV19 and TRBJ1-5, is DGGITQSPKYLFRKEGQNVTLSCEQNLNHDAMYWYRQDPGQGLRLIYYSQIVNDFQKGDIAEGYSVSREKKESFPLTVTSAQKNPTAFYLCASSIYVPQGYQPQHFGDGTRLSIL.

The chain has TRBV7-6 and TRBJ1-1; D is perhaps TRBD1 (5 bases). CDR1 SGHVS and CDR2 FNYEAQ come from the germline V gene. This CDR3 is 13 amino acids long. Trimming removed 1 base at V and 7 bases at J, with 10 bases between. This chain's CDR3 is CASSLEARGEAFF. The CDR3 bases are TGTGCCAGCAGCTTAGAGGCTAGGGGTGAAGCTTTCTTT.

CDR3 nucleotides: TGTGCCAGCAGCTCCGCAGGGGTCGGAGGCTACACCTTC. Translated, it gives CASSSAGVGGYTF. The chain has TRBV5-8 and TRBJ1-2; the D gene is possibly TRBD1 (6 bases). The CDR3 spans 13 residues. Germline V gene data show CDR1 as SGHTS and CDR2 as YDEGEE. Trimming shortened V by 3 bases and J by 8 bases, and 14 bases separated the two germline ends.

This chain links TRBV6-1 with TRBJ1-1; unclear D gene. Between the trimmed V and J ends, which lost 1 base and 1 base, there was a span of 7 bases. The germline gives CDR1 MNHNS, CDR2 SASEGT. The CDR3 is 14 amino acids. CDR3 sequence: CASSEEYGNTEAFF. CDR3 nucleotide sequence: TGTGCCAGCAGTGAAGAATACGGGAACACTGAAGCTTTCTTT.

J is TRBJ2-2 and V is TRBV29-1; possibly TRBD2 for D (6 bases). Germline V gene data show CDR1 as SQVTM and CDR2 as ANQGSEA. Trimming cost V 3 bases and J 6 bases, with 11 bases left between them. This CDR3 has 13 residues. The CDR3 loop reads CSVDFGGAGELFF. The CDR3 DNA reads TGCAGCGTTGACTTTGGCGGGGCCGGGGAGCTGTTTTTT.

This chain connects TRBV19 to TRBJ2-2; a possible D gene is TRBD2 (5 bases). With 2 bases removed from V and 5 bases from J, the gap between germline ends came to 27 bases. In germline, CDR1 is LNHDA, CDR2 SQIVND (reference sequence). The CDR3 has 20 amino acids. CDR3 amino acids: CASSIRGRWGTEKPTGELFF. For the CDR3, the DNA is TGTGCCAGTAGTATAAGAGGGAGATGGGGAACAGAAAAGCCAACCGGGGAGCTGTTTTTT.

The rearrangement uses TRBV7-3 and TRBJ1-2; 8 bases agree with TRBD1. J gave up 0 bases and V 6 bases, and 6 bases lay outside the gene matches. The CDR3 is made up of 15 amino acids. The germline CDR1 and CDR2 sequences are SGHTA and FQGTGA. The CDR3 DNA sequence: TGTGCCAGCAGACCGGACAGGGTGACTAACTATGGCTACACCTTC. Translated: CASRPDRVTNYGYTF.

The count of this clone is one. The chain links TRBV10-3 to TRBJ2-5; tentatively, D is TRBD2 (6 bases). Trimming removed 6 bases at V and 1 base at J, with 15 bases between. The CDR3 loop spans 15 amino acids. The V gene's germline CDR1 is ENHRY and CDR2 SYGVKD. This chain's CDR3 is CAISRLGSPQETQYF. The CDR3 DNA reads as TGTGCCATCAGCCGACTAGGGAGTCCCCAAGAGACCCAGTACTTC.

The J gene is TRBJ2-7, the V gene TRBV9; D not certain. Trimming removed 0 bases from V and 6 bases from J, with 10 bases in between. Germline lookup yields CDR1 SGDLS and CDR2 YYNGEE. The CDR3 length is 13 residues. The CDR3 protein is CASSVVSETEQYF. CDR3 DNA sequence: TGTGCCAGCAGCGTAGTAAGCGAAACCGAGCAGTACTTC.

As for this clone: Relative to the germline gene, one junction end is altered; a read error may explain this. The rearrangement links TRBV30 to TRBJ2-1; tentatively, D is TRBD2 (7 bases). CDR3 length: 15 amino acids. Germline-derived CDR1 and CDR2 are GTSNPN and SVGIG (reference sequence). CDR3 residues: CARSLGGAAYNEQFF. For the CDR3, the DNA is TGTGCCCGGAGCCTGGGGGGGGCGGCCTACAATGAGCAGTTCTTC.

The chain is built from TRBV9 and TRBJ1-2, with unresolved D. Germline values: CDR1 SGDLS, CDR2 YYNGEE. Trimming removed 0 bases at V and 6 bases at J, with 15 bases between. CDR3 length: 15 amino acids. CDR3 residues: CASSVGGRQVDGYTF. CDR3 sequence (DNA): TGTGCCAGCAGCGTAGGAGGGCGGCAGGTGGATGGCTACACCTTC.

V and J are TRBV7-3 and TRBJ2-3; 7 positions agree with TRBD1. The CDR3 sequence is 14 residues long. After removal of 4 bases from V and 6 bases from J, the junction contained 7 bases not matched to a gene. CDR1 is SGHTA, CDR2 FQGTGA, per germline. The DNA for the CDR3 is TGTGCCAGCAGCTCCCCGGGACAGTGGGATACGCAGTATTTT. Residues: CASSSPGQWDTQYF.

On this clone: The same CDR3 is also encoded by other DNA sequences in this sample. This chain connects TRBV18 to TRBJ1-3; 9 bases match TRBD1. CDR3 length: 14 amino acids. Germline V gene lookup returns CDR1 KGHSH and CDR2 LQKENI. With V trimmed by 3 bases and J by 4 bases, 1 base remained unmatched. This chain's CDR3 is CASSPGQGGNTIYF. The CDR3 nucleotides read TGTGCCAGCTCACCCGGACAGGGGGGAAACACCATATATTTT.

The chain uses TRBV9 and TRBJ1-2; possible D gene TRBD1, 6 bases. The CDR3 consists of 14 residues. Trimming cost V 1 base and J 4 bases, with 11 bases left between them. Germline CDR1 SGDLS, CDR2 YYNGEE. CDR3 in amino acids: CASSVQGSGYGYTF. CDR3 sequence (DNA): TGTGCCAGCAGCGTACAGGGGAGTGGCTATGGCTACACCTTC.

The chain recombines TRBV5-5 with TRBJ1-5; no definite D call. The CDR3 is 15 amino acids. Germline CDR1 and CDR2: SGHKS and YYEKEE (reference sequence). Trimming pared 2 bases from V and 7 bases from J, leaving 16 bases between. CDR3 bases: TGTGCCAGCAGCTTTGGTCCCCCAGGTTGGCAGCCCCAGCATTTT. Translation gives CASSFGPPGWQPQHF.

The V gene is TRBV9, the J gene TRBJ2-2; no clear D. The CDR3 spans 13 residues. Deletions cut 5 bases from V and 6 bases from J, with 11 bases between. Germline values: CDR1 SGDLS, CDR2 YYNGEE. The CDR3 loop reads CASRNAAAGELFF. The CDR3 DNA sequence: TGTGCCAGCAGGAACGCGGCGGCCGGGGAGCTGTTTTTT.

The chain joins TRBV9 to TRBJ2-1, with 10 positions matching TRBD2. This CDR3 contains 17 residues. Per the germline V gene, CDR1 is SGDLS and CDR2 is YYNGEE. Trimming at V came to 4 bases and at J to 5 bases, leaving 12 bases not matched to a gene. CDR3 protein: CASSTPSQRGGNNEQFF. In DNA form, the CDR3 reads TGTGCCAGCAGCACGCCCTCTCAGCGGGGGGGAAACAATGAGCAGTTCTTC.

The genes are TRBV15 and TRBJ1-1; no firm D call. CDR3 length: 12 residues. Germline-derived CDR1 and CDR2 are LNHNV and YYDKDF (reference sequence). Trimming cost V 1 base and J 8 bases, with 8 bases left between them. As DNA, the CDR3 is TGTGCCACCAGCAGAGGCAGCAGGGAAGCTTTCTTT. This sequence encodes CATSRGSREAFF.

This clone was seen a handful of times. The V gene is TRBV23-1, the J gene TRBJ2-7; TRBD2 is a possible D gene (6 bases). TRBV23-1 is designated an ORF whose function remains uncertain. The length of the CDR3 is 16 residues. The V end lost 1 base, the J end lost 2 bases, and 15 bases lay between the germline ends. The CDR3 DNA sequence: TGCGCCAGCAGTCAATTGCCCGGGGGTTACCCCTACGAGCAGTACTTC. Encoded protein: CASSQLPGGYPYEQYF.